Listed below are T cell receptor beta chains from one sample, sequenced in a study of blood T cell repertoires in COVID-19. Measured with immunoSEQ multiplex PCR; TCRdb has only the in-frame clones, and not every one. The sample consists of some 160,000 clones, roughly four fifths of them appearing once. Specimen: peripheral blood. All receptors derive from a man aged 65 to 79 with active or convalescent COVID-19. Each CDR3 is given with its conserved first and last residue. The order of the fields is J gene, clone size, V gene, CDR3 length, D gene, CDR3 protein, CDR3 DNA. The D gene is left open where the match is weak. Rows may omit the clone size; those that give it use once, few, many or a size class.

>TRBJ1-2|-|TRBV18|17|TRBD1
CASSPQKSGTGSYGYTF
TGTGCCAGCTCACCACAAAAATCCGGGACAGGGAGTTATGGCTACACCTTC
>TRBJ2-3|-|TRBV3-1/TRBV3-2|16|TRBD2
CASSLLTSGGTDTQYF
TGTGCCAGCAGCCTCCTGACTAGCGGGGGCACAGATACGCAGTATTTT
>TRBJ2-3|-|TRBV3-1/TRBV3-2|13|-
CASSHRGGDTQYF
TGTGCCAGCAGCCACAGGGGTGGAGATACGCAGTATTTT
>TRBJ1-4|-|TRBV5-8|15|TRBD1
CASSTVTGGHEKLFF
TGTGCCAGCAGCACCGTGACAGGGGGCCATGAAAAACTGTTTTTT
>TRBJ1-4|-|TRBV6-5|14|-
CASRDMGAGEKLFF
TGTGCCAGCAGAGACATGGGGGCGGGTGAAAAACTGTTTTTT
>TRBJ2-1|-|TRBV7-2|14|TRBD1
CASSGQESYNEQFF
TGTGCCAGCAGCGGACAGGAATCCTACAATGAGCAGTTCTTC
>TRBJ2-5|-|TRBV6-2/TRBV6-3|13|TRBD1
CASSLTGRETQYF
TGTGCCAGCAGTTTGACAGGGCGAGAGACCCAGTACTTC
>TRBJ1-3|-|TRBV7-2|15|-
CASSLAGVPGNTIYF
TGTGCCAGCAGCTTAGCAGGGGTACCTGGAAACACCATATATTTT
>TRBJ2-5|-|TRBV5-1|14|TRBD1
CASSWGQKEETQYF
TGCGCCAGCAGCTGGGGACAGAAAGAAGAGACCCAGTACTTC
>TRBJ1-1|once|TRBV5-1|16|TRBD1
CASSSTGGRANTEAFF
TGCGCCAGCAGCTCCACAGGGGGGAGGGCGAACACTGAAGCTTTCTTT
>TRBJ2-1|-|TRBV27|15|-
CASSLPRDKYNEQFF
TGTGCCAGCAGTCTTCCTCGGGACAAGTACAATGAGCAGTTCTTC
>TRBJ1-1|-|TRBV15|13|-
CATSKGPGLEAFF
TGTGCCACCAGCAAGGGGCCAGGGCTTGAAGCTTTCTTT
>TRBJ2-5|once|TRBV3-1/TRBV3-2|12|TRBD2
CASTQLAGAQYF
TGTGCCAGCACCCAATTAGCGGGGGCCCAGTACTTC
>TRBJ2-3|few|TRBV9|13|-
CASSPQQGDTQYF
TGTGCCAGCAGCCCTCAACAGGGAGATACGCAGTATTTT
>TRBJ1-1|-|TRBV5-6|16|TRBD1
CASSLTGGGAGTEAFF
TGTGCCAGCAGCTTGACAGGGGGTGGGGCTGGGACTGAAGCTTTCTTT
>TRBJ2-1|-|TRBV7-8|15|TRBD1
CASSRWDSSYNEQFF
TGTGCCAGCAGCCGATGGGACAGCTCCTACAATGAGCAGTTCTTC
>TRBJ2-1|-|TRBV7-6|15|TRBD2
CASGQTSGPYNEQFF
TGTGCCAGCGGACAAACTAGCGGCCCCTACAATGAGCAGTTCTTC
>TRBJ2-1|-|TRBV18|16|TRBD2
CASSYSSGFSYNEQFF
TGTGCCAGCTCATATTCTAGCGGATTCTCCTACAATGAGCAGTTCTTC
>TRBJ2-7|few|TRBV9|13|-
CASSTRDTYEQYF
TGTGCCAGCAGCACGAGGGACACGTACGAGCAGTACTTC
>TRBJ1-1|once|TRBV2|13|-
CAILDTPRPEAFF
TGTGCCATCCTGGACACTCCTCGGCCTGAAGCTTTCTTT
>TRBJ1-4|once|TRBV28|15|-
CASTPAGGAGEKLFF
TGTGCCAGCACCCCGGCGGGGGGGGCTGGGGAAAAACTGTTTTTT
>TRBJ2-7|-|TRBV15|15|-
CATSRVSGGAGEQYF
TGTGCCACCAGCAGAGTGTCTGGGGGGGCGGGTGAGCAGTACTTC
>TRBJ1-5|-|TRBV15|14|-
CATGSTDSNQPQHF
TGTGCCACCGGATCGACAGATAGCAATCAGCCCCAGCATTTT
>TRBJ2-5|-|TRBV6-5|14|-
CASSRSRGTETQYF
TGTGCCAGCAGTCGAAGTCGGGGTACGGAGACCCAGTACTTC
>TRBJ1-2|-|TRBV6-2/TRBV6-3|15|-
CASSYLQVVGYGYTF
TGTGCCAGCAGTTACCTACAGGTAGTGGGATATGGCTACACCTTC
>TRBJ2-7|-|TRBV20-1|17|TRBD2
CSASIAGGRGSAYEQYF
TGCAGTGCTAGTATAGCGGGAGGTAGGGGATCAGCCTACGAGCAGTACTTC
>TRBJ2-3|-|TRBV24-1|18|TRBD2
CATSDFNFAGGPADTQYF
TGTGCCACCAGTGATTTTAATTTCGCGGGAGGGCCCGCAGATACGCAGTATTTT
>TRBJ1-4|-|TRBV5-1|14|-
CASSPGRVDEKLFF
TGCGCCAGCAGCCCGGGCAGGGTGGATGAAAAACTGTTTTTT
>TRBJ1-5|-|TRBV5-1|12|TRBD1
CASRTGEGPQHF
TGCGCCAGCAGGACAGGGGAAGGGCCCCAGCATTTT
>TRBJ1-2|-|TRBV6-5|13|-
CASSLGQLYGYTF
TGTGCCAGCAGCCTAGGACAGCTCTATGGCTACACCTTC
>TRBJ2-5|-|TRBV6-4|15|TRBD2
CASSGSGGAGETQYF
TGTGCCAGCAGTGGAAGCGGGGGGGCAGGAGAGACCCAGTACTTC
>TRBJ1-2|-|TRBV5-1|20|-
CASSLGLNAGSLGPNYGYTF
TGCGCCAGCAGCTTGGGGTTGAACGCAGGGTCTCTAGGTCCTAACTATGGCTACACCTTC
>TRBJ2-2|-|TRBV18|16|-
CASSPSKGRYTGELFF
TGTGCCAGCTCACCGTCAAAAGGGAGGTACACCGGGGAGCTGTTTTTT
>TRBJ2-7|-|TRBV28|15|-
CASKLLWAGPYEQYF
TGTGCCAGCAAACTTCTTTGGGCAGGGCCCTACGAGCAGTACTTC
>TRBJ2-7|-|TRBV24-1|12|TRBD2
CATKGLAGEQYF
TGTGCCACCAAAGGACTAGCGGGCGAGCAGTACTTC
>TRBJ2-1|-|TRBV5-6|14|-
CASSLGLGYNEQFF
TGTGCCAGCAGCTTGGGACTAGGCTACAATGAGCAGTTCTTC
>TRBJ2-2|few|TRBV5-4|16|-
CASSQIKRGSTGELFF
TGTGCCAGCAGCCAGATTAAGAGGGGGTCCACCGGGGAGCTGTTTTTT
>TRBJ1-1|-|TRBV2|11|-
CASIRNREAFF
TGTGCCAGCATCAGGAACAGAGAAGCTTTCTTT
>TRBJ2-5|-|TRBV7-6|12|-
CASSLALATQYF
TGTGCCAGCAGCTTAGCCTTAGCCACCCAGTACTTC
>TRBJ1-3|few|TRBV6-5|14|-
CASSPLGSGNTIYF
TGTGCCAGCAGTCCCCTCGGGTCTGGAAACACCATATATTTT
>TRBJ1-2|-|TRBV7-9|15|TRBD1
CASSGRDRGNYGYTF
TGTGCCAGCAGCGGACGGGACAGGGGAAACTATGGCTACACCTTC
>TRBJ2-7|-|TRBV6-2/TRBV6-3|16|TRBD1
CASSSTYGTATYEQYF
TGTGCCAGCAGTTCTACCTATGGGACAGCTACTTACGAGCAGTACTTC
>TRBJ2-2|-|TRBV30|15|-
CAWSQTTAITGELFF
TGTGCCTGGAGCCAAACGACAGCCATCACCGGGGAGCTGTTTTTT
>TRBJ1-1|once|TRBV6-2/TRBV6-3|16|-
CASNPVGGPGNTEAFF
TGTGCCAGCAACCCTGTAGGAGGGCCGGGGAACACTGAAGCTTTCTTT
>TRBJ1-6|-|TRBV6-5|16|TRBD1
CASSYSRTGGDSPLHF
TGTGCCAGCAGTTACTCGAGAACAGGGGGCGACTCACCCCTCCACTTT
>TRBJ2-7|-|TRBV5-8|15|TRBD1
CASMTGQPNTYEQYF
TGTGCCAGCATGACGGGACAGCCGAACACCTACGAGCAGTACTTC
>TRBJ1-1|once|TRBV2|13|TRBD1
CASRGQDINGAFF
TGTGCCAGCAGAGGACAGGACATTAACGGAGCTTTCTTT
>TRBJ1-5|-|TRBV9|15|TRBD1
CASSVGGQAYQPQHF
TGTGCCAGCAGCGTAGGGGGACAGGCCTATCAGCCCCAGCATTTT
>TRBJ2-5|-|TRBV15|16|-
CATSKGGRGVSGTQYF
TGTGCCACCAGCAAGGGGGGCAGGGGGGTATCGGGGACCCAGTACTTC
>TRBJ1-2|-|TRBV5-1|14|-
CASSLGSGLDGYTF
TGCGCCAGCAGCTTGGGGTCAGGGTTGGATGGCTACACCTTC
>TRBJ2-7|-|TRBV2|16|TRBD2
CASRENRDYSSYEQYF
TGTGCCAGCAGGGAGAACCGGGACTACAGCTCCTACGAGCAGTACTTC
>TRBJ1-2|-|TRBV1|15|-
CTSSHKRQGADGYTF
TGCACCAGCAGCCACAAAAGACAGGGGGCGGATGGCTACACCTTC
>TRBJ1-2|-|TRBV19|14|-
CASIRNTEDYGYTF
TGTGCCAGTATTCGGAATACAGAAGACTATGGCTACACCTTC
>TRBJ1-1|-|TRBV6-2/TRBV6-3|14|TRBD1
CASSYKTGTTEAFF
TGTGCCAGCAGTTATAAGACAGGGACGACTGAAGCTTTCTTT